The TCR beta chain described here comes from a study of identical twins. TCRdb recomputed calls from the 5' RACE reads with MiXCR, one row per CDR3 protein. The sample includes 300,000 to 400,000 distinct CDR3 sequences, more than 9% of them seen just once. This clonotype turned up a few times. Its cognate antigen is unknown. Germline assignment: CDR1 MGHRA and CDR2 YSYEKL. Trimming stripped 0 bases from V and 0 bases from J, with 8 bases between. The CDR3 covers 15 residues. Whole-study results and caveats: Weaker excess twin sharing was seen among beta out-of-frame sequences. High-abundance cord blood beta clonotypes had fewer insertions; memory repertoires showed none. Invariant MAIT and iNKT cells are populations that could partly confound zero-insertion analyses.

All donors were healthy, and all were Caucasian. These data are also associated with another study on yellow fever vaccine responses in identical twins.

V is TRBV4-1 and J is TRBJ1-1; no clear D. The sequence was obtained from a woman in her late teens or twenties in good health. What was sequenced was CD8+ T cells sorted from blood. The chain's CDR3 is CASSQEWGVNTEAFF. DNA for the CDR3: TGCGCCAGCAGCCAAGAATGGGGAGTGAACACTGAAGCTTTCTTT.